A selection of T cell receptor beta chains follows, all from one sample in a study of blood T cell repertoires in COVID-19. Sequencing used immunoSEQ multiplex PCR; TCRdb keeps in-frame clones, though not all of them. The sample lists hundreds of thousands of clones; 85% were seen once. Sequenced: PBMCs or T cells enriched from blood (not recorded which). These receptor sequences come from a woman in her fifties or sixties who had recovered from COVID-19. CDR3s include the opening cysteine and the closing phenylalanine or tryptophan. D genes are given only for firm matches. A clone size is listed for some rows: how often the clone was seen (once, few, many), or a class if it is expanded.

>few|TRBJ1-4|TRBV30|TRBD1
TGTGCCTGGGACAGGGGGCTGGATAATGAAAAACTGTTTTTT
CAWDRGLDNEKLFF
>-|TRBJ2-4|TRBV5-6|-
TGTGCCAGCAGCCTCCGGCAGGGGTCAGCCAAAAACATTCAGTACTTC
CASSLRQGSAKNIQYF
>-|TRBJ2-1|TRBV19|TRBD1
TGTGCCAGTAGTACGGGACAGAGCTCCTACAATGAGCAGTTCTTC
CASSTGQSSYNEQFF
>-|TRBJ1-2|TRBV29-1|-
TGCAGCGTCTCCAGGGTCCTCGTCTATGGCTACACCTTC
CSVSRVLVYGYTF
>-|TRBJ1-1|TRBV7-9|-
TGTGCCAGCAGCTTAGAGACATTTGAAGCTTTCTTT
CASSLETFEAFF
>-|TRBJ2-5|TRBV28|TRBD1
TGTGCCAGCAGTTCACAGACAGGGGCCCAAGAGACCCAGTACTTC
CASSSQTGAQETQYF
>-|TRBJ2-7|TRBV7-9|TRBD2
TGTGCCAGCAGCTTTCCCGGAGTAGCGGGCTACGAGCAGTACTTC
CASSFPGVAGYEQYF
>-|TRBJ1-5|TRBV30|-
TGTGCCTGGAGCCGTCAAGTTAGGGGATATCAGCCCCAGCATTTT
CAWSRQVRGYQPQHF
>-|TRBJ2-2|TRBV29-1|TRBD2
TGCAGCGTTGAGCGGGCTAGCGGGAGCACCGGGGAGCTGTTTTTT
CSVERASGSTGELFF
>-|TRBJ2-2|TRBV2|-
TGTGCCAGCAGTGCGCAGGGGCAAAACACCGGGGAGCTGTTTTTT
CASSAQGQNTGELFF
>-|TRBJ1-4|TRBV18|TRBD1
TGTGCCAGCTCACCGGGACAGGGTAACGAAAAACTGTTTTTT
CASSPGQGNEKLFF
>-|TRBJ2-3|TRBV4-2|-
TGTGCCAGCAGCCAAGAAGTGAATCGGGGAATGACAGATACGCAGTATTTT
CASSQEVNRGMTDTQYF
>-|TRBJ1-1|TRBV7-9|TRBD1
TGTGCCAGCAGCTTATTCCGGGGGACAGGGGTAACTGAAGCTTTCTTT
CASSLFRGTGVTEAFF
>-|TRBJ1-3|TRBV30|TRBD1
TGTGCCTGGGGCCCCCACAGGGGTGTTGGAAACACCATATATTTT
CAWGPHRGVGNTIYF
>once|TRBJ1-2|TRBV25-1|TRBD1
TGTGCCAGCAGGGAAGCCGGGACAGGGGCGTATGGCTACACCTTC
CASREAGTGAYGYTF
>-|TRBJ1-1|TRBV5-4|TRBD1
TGTGCCAGCAGCTTTGGGACAGTTGAAGCTTTCTTT
CASSFGTVEAFF
>-|TRBJ1-4|TRBV18|-
TGTGCCAGCTCACCGGGGGCAGCAACTAATGAAAAACTGTTTTTT
CASSPGAATNEKLFF
>-|TRBJ2-1|TRBV29-1|TRBD2
TGCAGCGCAGCGGGGGGGGTCAATGAGCAGTTCTTC
CSAAGGVNEQFF
>-|TRBJ2-5|TRBV20-1|-
TGCAGTGCTAGTAATCAGAGGGACCAGTACTTC
CSASNQRDQYF
>-|TRBJ2-7|TRBV7-9|TRBD2
TGTGCCAGCAGGAGAGGAACCGGGACTAAATCCTACGAGCAGTACTTC
CASRRGTGTKSYEQYF
>-|TRBJ2-3|TRBV29-1|-
TGCAGCGTTGAGCCGGACGCGGGGGATACGCAGTATTTT
CSVEPDAGDTQYF
>-|TRBJ2-3|TRBV27|TRBD2
TGTGCCAGCAGTTTACGCCGACTAGCCTTAGCACCAGATACGCAGTATTTT
CASSLRRLALAPDTQYF
>-|TRBJ2-7|TRBV9|TRBD2
TGTGCCAGCAGCGTAGAAATAGCGGGATCCGAGCAGTACTTC
CASSVEIAGSEQYF
>-|TRBJ1-5|TRBV5-6|-
TGTGCCAGCAGCTTGGCCGGGCAGCCCCAGCATTTT
CASSLAGQPQHF
>-|TRBJ1-1|TRBV6-5|-
TGTGCCAGCAGTTACTCTACGGGAGGAGGAACTGAAGCTTTCTTT
CASSYSTGGGTEAFF